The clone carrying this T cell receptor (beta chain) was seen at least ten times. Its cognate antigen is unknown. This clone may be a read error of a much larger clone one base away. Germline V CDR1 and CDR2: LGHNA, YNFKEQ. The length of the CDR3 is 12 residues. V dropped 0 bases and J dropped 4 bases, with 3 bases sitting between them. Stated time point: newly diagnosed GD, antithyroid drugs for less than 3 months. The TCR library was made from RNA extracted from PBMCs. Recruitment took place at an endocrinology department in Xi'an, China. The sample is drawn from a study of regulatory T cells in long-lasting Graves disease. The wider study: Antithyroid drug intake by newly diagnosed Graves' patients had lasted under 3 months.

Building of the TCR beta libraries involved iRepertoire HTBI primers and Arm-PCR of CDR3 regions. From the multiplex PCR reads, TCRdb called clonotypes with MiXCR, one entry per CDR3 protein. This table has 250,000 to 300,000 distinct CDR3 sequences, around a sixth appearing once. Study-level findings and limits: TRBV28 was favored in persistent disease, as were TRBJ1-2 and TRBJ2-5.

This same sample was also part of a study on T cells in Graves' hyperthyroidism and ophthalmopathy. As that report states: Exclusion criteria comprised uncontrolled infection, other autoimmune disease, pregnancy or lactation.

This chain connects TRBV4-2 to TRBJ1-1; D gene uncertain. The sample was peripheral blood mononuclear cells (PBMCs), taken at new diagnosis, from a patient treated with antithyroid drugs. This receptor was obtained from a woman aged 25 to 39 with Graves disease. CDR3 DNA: TGTGCCAGCAGCCAAGATGGCACTGAAGCTTTCTTT. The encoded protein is CASSQDGTEAFF.